The T cell receptor beta chain described here comes from a study of blood T cell repertoires in COVID-19. Background on the study: Some COVID-19 samples were acute and others convalescent; all came from the United States, Italy and Spain. T cells, B-cell-depleted T cells, or PBMCs supplied cDNA or gDNA.

As originally analysed: By means of reference gene primer amplification, nucleated cell counts were estimated. Repertoires were generated with immunoSEQ multiplex PCR, while TCRdb's copy carries only in-frame clones and drops some. V and J calls and clone size come straight from that table; D and trimming were deduced from the DNA. The table shows approximately 170,000 clones, with 84% occurring only once. V gave up 8 bases and J gave up 1 base, with 17 bases separating them. Germline V lookup: CDR1 MNHEY, CDR2 SVGAGI. CDR3 length: 15 residues. The chain links TRBV6-5 to TRBJ1-1, with no clear D. This TCR was recovered from a middle-aged man who had recovered from COVID-19. The material sequenced was peripheral blood. CDR3 amino acids: CASGLTWAANTEAFF. CDR3 DNA sequence: TGTGCCAGCGGACTAACTTGGGCAGCGAACACTGAAGCTTTCTTT.